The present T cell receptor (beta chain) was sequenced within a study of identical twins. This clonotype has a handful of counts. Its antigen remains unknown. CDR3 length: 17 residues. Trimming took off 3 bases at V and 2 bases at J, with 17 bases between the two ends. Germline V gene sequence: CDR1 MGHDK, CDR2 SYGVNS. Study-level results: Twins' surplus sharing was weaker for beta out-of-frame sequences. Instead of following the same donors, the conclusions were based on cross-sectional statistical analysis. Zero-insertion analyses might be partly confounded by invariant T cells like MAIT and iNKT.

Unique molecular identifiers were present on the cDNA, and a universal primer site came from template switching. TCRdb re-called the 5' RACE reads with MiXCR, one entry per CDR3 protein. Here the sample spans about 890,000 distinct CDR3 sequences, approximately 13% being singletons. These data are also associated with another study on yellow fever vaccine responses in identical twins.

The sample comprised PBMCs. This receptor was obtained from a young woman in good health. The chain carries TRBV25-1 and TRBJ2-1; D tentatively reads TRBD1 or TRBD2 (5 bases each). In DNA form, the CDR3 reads TGTGCCAGCAGTGAGGGGTGGGGCGGGTCACCCTACAATGAGCAGTTCTTC. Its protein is CASSEGWGGSPYNEQFF.